This T cell receptor (beta chain) was captured by sequencing in a study of blood T cell repertoires in COVID-19. For the study at large: Donors in the United States, Italy and Spain gave samples during acute or convalescent COVID-19.

One Seattle source followed patients from active infection through their disease course. The method was immunoSEQ multiplex PCR; TCRdb's version includes in-frame clones alone and lacks a portion of them. Here the sample spans tens of thousands of clones, roughly 87% being singletons. Sequencing input: peripheral blood. The receptor's source is a man aged 35-49 years with COVID-19, enrolled during active disease.

CDR3 bases: TGTGCCAGCAGTGGACGGGTAGCGGGGGACAATGAGCAGTTCTTC. Its translation is CASSGRVAGDNEQFF. The chain is built from TRBV2 and TRBJ2-1, with TRBD2 matching over 9 bases. The CDR3 is made up of 15 amino acids. CDR1 and CDR2 (germline): SNHLY, FYNNEI. V lost 4 bases and J lost 5; bases outside the gene matches: 6.